Given below is one T cell receptor beta chain in context. The CDR3 extends over 12 amino acids. Trimming removed 2 bases from V and 11 bases from J, with 12 bases in between. Germline CDR1 reads SGHRS; CDR2 reads YFSETQ. This table comes from immunoSEQ multiplex PCR, and its TCRdb copy is limited to in-frame clones, with some not included. The sample lists tens of thousands of clones, 89% occurring once. The data belong to a study of OX40 agonist ivuxolimab in advanced cancers. The genes are TRBV5-1 and TRBJ2-3; D remains ambiguous. This TCR was sampled from an adult with an advanced solid tumor such as melanoma, head and neck, liver or kidney cancer. The sample in question was CD4+ or CD8+ T cells sorted from blood, obtained in a trial of the OX40 agonist ivuxolimab. CDR3 DNA sequence: TGCGCCAGCAGCTTAAGTGGGAAGGAGCAGTATTTT. Its translation is CASSLSGKEQYF.